This T cell receptor (beta chain) was obtained from a study of T cell repertoires in cytomegalovirus infection. Study summary: TCR beta signatures that were public indicated CMV infection and matching HLA type.

TCRdb re-called the reads with MiXCR, one entry per CDR3 protein. The repertoire holds some 560,000 distinct CDR3 sequences, with about 40% as singletons. Looked up from germline, CDR1 is SGHNT and CDR2 is YYREEE (reference sequence). V lost 6 bases and J 8 bases, leaving 9 bases between the germline ends. This CDR3 has 11 residues. Note on this clonotype: Its antigen is unknown.

This specimen consisted of cultured PBMCs, obtained from culture after CMV antigen stimulation. This clonotype was sampled from a human donor in good health (CMV status not recorded). Some clones in this sample may be carry-over from other donors' samples. This chain joins TRBV5-4 and TRBJ2-4; possibly TRBD2 for D (6 bases). The CDR3, as DNA: TGTGCCAGCACTTGGGGGGACATTCAGTACTTC. Translating gives CASTWGDIQYF.